This T cell receptor (beta chain) was retrieved from a study of regulatory T cells in long-lasting Graves disease. The overall study: Graves' patients (newly diagnosed) had been on antithyroid drugs under 3 months.

The sample's time point: newly diagnosed GD, antithyroid drugs for less than 3 months. From PBMCs, RNA was extracted and then used to make the TCR library. Patients of an endocrinology department in Xi'an, China, were included. Researchers made TCR beta libraries by using iRepertoire HTBI primers and running Arm-PCR on CDR3 regions. One entry per CDR3 protein, called by TCRdb with MiXCR from the multiplex PCR reads. The data hold more than 300,000 distinct CDR3 sequences, with around 15% observed a single time. The table lists this clonotype with many counts. Germline V gene data show CDR1 as SGHTA and CDR2 as FQGTGA. The CDR3 length is 16 residues. Trimming at V came to 3 bases and at J to 10 bases, leaving 7 bases not matched to a gene. These data were likewise used in another study, on T cells in Graves' hyperthyroidism and ophthalmopathy. As reported in that work: The TCR CDR3 was amplified in a first-round RT-PCR using the HTBI primer set. Expanded thyroid clonotypes (above 0.001) were mostly also found in blood.

Sequences were derived from peripheral blood mononuclear cells (PBMCs), sampled at new diagnosis, from a patient treated with antithyroid drugs. The V gene is TRBV7-3, the J gene TRBJ2-1; 15 nucleotides align to TRBD2. This clonotype was obtained from a woman younger than 30 with Graves disease. This chain's CDR3 is CASSFGLAGGPLEQFF. The CDR3 DNA sequence: TGTGCCAGCAGCTTTGGACTAGCGGGGGGGCCTTTGGAGCAGTTCTTC.